Reported below is one T cell receptor beta chain. Losses at the gene ends were 11 bases for V and 8 bases for J; bases not matched to a gene: 12. This CDR3 has 13 amino acids. Germline CDR1 reads MNHEY; CDR2 reads SVGAGI. Seattle patients were enrolled during active infection and followed longitudinally. These data belong to a study of blood T cell repertoires in COVID-19. The overall study: Acute and convalescent COVID-19 samples came from the United States, Italy and Spain. Sources were T cells, B-cell-depleted T cells, or PBMCs; the material itself was cDNA or gDNA.

Profiled with immunoSEQ multiplex PCR; TCRdb holds only in-frame clones, not every one. The sample records roughly 220,000 clones, about 88% being singletons. This receptor was taken from a woman between 45 and 65 years old with COVID-19, enrolled during active disease. The sequenced sample consisted of peripheral blood. V gene TRBV6-5 combines with J gene TRBJ2-7, with TRBD1 identical over 10 bases. The CDR3 bases are TGTGCCGGAACCCGGGACAGGGGTTACCAGCAGTACTTC. This gives the protein CAGTRDRGYQQYF.